This T cell receptor beta chain was sequenced in a study of cytomegalovirus exposure and HLA in healthy donors. Points from the study as a whole: Researchers reported in a later analysis that a missense DCLRE1C variant was tied to TCR beta V- and J-gene trimming. Sequencing likely generated an artifact that appeared as a cluster of highly shared sequence variants. Differences between HLA loci emerged in a later analysis of TCR association rates, with DRB1 most and HLA-C fewest.

Primers included in the PCR were 60 Vbeta and 13 Jbeta primers. Sequencing was performed with immunoSEQ multiplex PCR; in TCRdb, only in-frame clones are kept and a portion is missing. The sample carries 140,000 to 150,000 clones, about 71% recorded once. V was pared by 4 bases and J by 6 bases, with 13 bases of the junction left unmatched. Per germline, CDR1 SGDLS and CDR2 YYNGEE. The CDR3 sequence is 15 residues long. The table lists this clone with a count of one. What it binds is not known. The receptor's source is a woman aged 60-75 years in good health and CMV-seropositive. The J gene is TRBJ2-7, the V gene TRBV9; 7 positions match TRBD2. The sample consisted of PBMCs. The CDR3 is CASSPRGLDYLEQYF. In DNA form, the CDR3 reads TGTGCCAGCAGCCCTCGTGGACTAGACTATCTCGAGCAGTACTTC.